The next 31 T cell receptor beta chains were all read from a single sample in a study of T cell responses to AZD1222 COVID-19 vaccine (dated by TCRdb to the early 2020s). The method was the immunoSEQ multiplex PCR assay. TCRdb carries this immuneACCESS record with in-frame sequences only. Its versions omit some clonotypes, under half of them owing to an unresolved V gene in the studies checked, with the rest unexplained. This sample lists about 140,000 clones; 75% to 90% were detected once. 1.5% to 2% of the sample rests with the top ten. This sample's time point label indicates: baseline before first vaccination. This sample comprised peripheral blood, obtained on day 0 of AZD1222 vaccination. These receptors all stem from an adult in good health.

The V gene is TRBV16, the J gene TRBJ2-3, with 7 bases identical to TRBD1. V shed 4 bases and J 0 bases; nucleotides not matched to a gene: 1. The CDR3 is made up of 14 amino acids. Germline loops: CDR1 KGHSY, CDR2 FQNENV. This CDR3 is CASSRDSSTDTQYF. The CDR3 nucleotides read TGTGCCAGCAGCCGGGACAGTAGCACAGATACGCAGTATTTT.

The chain carries TRBV19 and TRBJ1-5; D gene uncertain. This CDR3 spans 14 amino acids. The V and J ends lost 6 bases and 0 bases respectively, with 9 bases between them. Germline V CDR1 and CDR2: LNHDA, SQIVND (reference sequence). CDR3 nucleotides: TGTGCCAGTAGCCCGAGTTATAGCAATCAGCCCCAGCATTTT. It translates to CASSPSYSNQPQHF.

The rearrangement joins TRBV7-8 to TRBJ1-6, with D possibly matching TRBD1 (6 bases). The V end lost 5 bases, the J end lost 8 bases, and 13 bases lay between the germline ends. This CDR3 comprises 14 residues. Germline CDR1 SGHVS, CDR2 FQNEAQ. CDR3 protein: CASSPTGNYSPLHF. The CDR3 nucleotides are TGTGCCAGCAGCCCCACAGGGAACTATTCACCCCTCCACTTT. Full variable domain (missing parts from reference TRBV7-8 and TRBJ1-6): GAGVSQSPRYKVAKRGQDVALRCDPISGHVSLFWYQQALGQGPEFLTYFQNEAQLDKSGLPSDRFFAERPEGSVSTLKIQRTQQEDSAVYLCASSPTGNYSPLHFGNGTRLTVT.

This rearrangement joins TRBV18 to TRBJ1-4; D unclear. The V end was cut by 3 bases, the J end by 7 bases, with 12 bases between. The CDR3 has 14 amino acids. The germline gives CDR1 KGHSH, CDR2 LQKENI. This chain's CDR3 is CASSPLQDREKLFF. CDR3 DNA sequence: TGTGCCAGCTCACCGCTGCAGGACCGTGAAAAACTGTTTTTT.

The chain uses TRBV5-3 and TRBJ1-5; tentative D call: TRBD1 (6 bases). TRBV5-3 carries the ORF label, with uncertain function. This CDR3 contains 16 residues. Trimming shortened V by 4 bases and J by 3 bases, and 17 bases separated the two germline ends. This CDR3 is CARSHKPGVPNQPQHF. CDR3 DNA: TGTGCCAGAAGCCATAAACCAGGGGTCCCCAATCAGCCCCAGCATTTT.

This chain uses TRBV5-1 with TRBJ2-2; D is possibly TRBD1 (6 bases). Germline CDR1 SGHRS, CDR2 YFSETQ. V was clipped by 1 base and J by 4 bases, with 14 bases between them. The CDR3 loop spans 16 amino acids. The CDR3 DNA reads TGCGCCAGCAGCTTGTCATCAGGGGCGCGCACCGGGGAGCTGTTTTTT. It is translated as CASSLSSGARTGELFF.

In DNA form, the CDR3 reads TGTGCCAGCAGCTTATCTGGCTCTGGAAACACCATATATTTT. Translation gives CASSLSGSGNTIYF. This sequence joins TRBV7-9 and TRBJ1-3; no clear D. The germline V gene encodes CDR1 SEHNR and CDR2 FQNEAQ (reference sequence). With 2 bases removed from V and 0 bases from J, the gap between germline ends came to 5 bases. CDR3 size: 14 residues.

The chain joins TRBV6-6 to TRBJ2-3, with 14 nucleotides matching TRBD2. The CDR3 consists of 15 residues. From germline, CDR1 is MNHNY and CDR2 SVGAGI (reference sequence). Losses at the gene ends were 10 bases for V and 5 bases for J; bases not matched to a gene: 8. The CDR3 region is CATATGTSGRDTQYF. CDR3 nucleotide sequence: TGTGCCACCGCAACCGGGACTAGCGGGAGAGATACGCAGTATTTT.

This chain uses TRBV9 with TRBJ1-1, with D perhaps matching TRBD1 (5 bases). Germline lookup yields CDR1 SGDLS and CDR2 YYNGEE. The CDR3 has 13 residues. Trimming removed 3 bases at V and 0 bases at J, with 6 bases between. The CDR3 sequence: CASSATVNTEAFF. CDR3 bases: TGTGCCAGCAGCGCGACAGTGAACACTGAAGCTTTCTTT. Full variable domain (missing parts from reference TRBV9 and TRBJ1-1): DSGVTQTPKHLITATGQRVTLRCSPRSGDLSVYWYQQSLDQGLQFLIQYYNGEERAKGNILERFSAQQFPDLHSELNLSSLELGDSALYFCASSATVNTEAFFGQGTRLTVV.

For this clone: At one end the junction does not follow the germline gene, possibly because of a read error. The V gene is TRBV7-3, the J gene TRBJ1-2; tentative D call: TRBD1 (5 bases). The CDR3 sequence is 13 residues long. Per germline, CDR1 SGHTA and CDR2 FQGTGA. The DNA of the CDR3 is TGTGCCAGCAGCTTAACCGGGACCGCCGAATGGGCCTTC. Translating gives CASSLTGTAEWAF.

The chain uses TRBV9 and TRBJ1-2; D perhaps matches TRBD1 (5 bases). The CDR3 runs 14 residues. Deletions cut 6 bases from V and 6 bases from J, with 18 bases between. Germline CDR1 is SGDLS and CDR2 is YYNGEE. The CDR3 DNA is TGTGCCAGCACGCCCAGGGCGGGCTTAGATGGCTACACCTTC. It is translated as CASTPRAGLDGYTF.

The chain combines TRBV3-1 (or the pseudogene TRBV3-2) with TRBJ2-5; 10 bases are a match to TRBD2. The CDR3 is 18 residues long. Per the germline V gene, CDR1 is LGHDT and CDR2 is YNNKEL (reference sequence). V lost 0 bases to trimming and J lost 8 bases; unmatched junction nucleotides: 15. The DNA of the CDR3 is TGTGCCAGCAGCCAAGATACCCCCGGGCTAGCGGGGGCGGGTACCCAGTACTTC. Translated: CASSQDTPGLAGAGTQYF.

The V and J genes are TRBV5-1 and TRBJ2-1; weak D call: TRBD2 (5 bases). The CDR3 spans 14 residues. Between the trimmed V and J ends, which lost 4 bases and 2 bases, there was a span of 10 bases. CDR1 and CDR2 from the germline V gene are SGHRS and YFSETQ. The CDR3, as DNA: TGCGCCAGCAGCACCTCCGGGGCCTACAATGAGCAGTTCTTC. Protein sequence: CASSTSGAYNEQFF.

V and J are TRBV19 and TRBJ1-4; D is unclear. Germline CDR1 is LNHDA and CDR2 is SQIVND (reference sequence). Trimming left V 5 bases short and J 3 bases short, with 13 bases between. This CDR3 is 15 amino acids long. The CDR3 sequence is CASSDGRAPNEKLFF. CDR3 sequence (DNA): TGTGCCAGTAGTGACGGTAGGGCCCCTAATGAAAAACTGTTTTTT.

This clone was seen only a few times. The chain couples TRBV6-5 to TRBJ2-5; D is undetermined. The V end was cut by 5 bases, the J end by 6 bases, with 13 bases between. Germline CDR1 MNHEY, CDR2 SVGAGI. The CDR3 totals 13 residues. For the CDR3, the DNA is TGTGCCAGCAGTCCCGCCCAGAGCAAGACCCAGTACTTC. It encodes CASSPAQSKTQYF.

The V and J genes are TRBV15 and TRBJ1-3; D is unclear. V was trimmed by 7 bases and J by 1 base, leaving 8 bases between them. Germline values: CDR1 LNHNV, CDR2 YYDKDF (reference sequence). The CDR3 is 13 residues long. For the CDR3, the DNA is TGTGCCACCACCGCCAGGTCTGGAAACACCATATATTTT. This encodes CATTARSGNTIYF.

This rearrangement joins TRBV7-8 to TRBJ1-1; D is unresolved. The V and J ends lost 3 bases and 3 bases respectively, with 8 bases between them. Germline CDR1 reads SGHVS; CDR2 reads FQNEAQ. CDR3 length: 13 amino acids. The CDR3 sequence: CASSFTVHTEAFF. DNA of the CDR3: TGTGCCAGCAGCTTTACGGTCCACACTGAAGCTTTCTTT.

V gene TRBV11-2 combines with J gene TRBJ2-1; 12 nucleotides line up with TRBD2. V lost 5 bases to trimming and J lost 7 bases; unmatched junction nucleotides: 9. Per germline, CDR1 SGHAT and CDR2 FQNNGV. The CDR3 has 16 amino acids. CDR3 DNA sequence: TGTGCCAGCAGCCCAGGACTAGCGGGGTTTCAGAATGAGCAGTTCTTC. It translates to CASSPGLAGFQNEQFF.

There are a few counts of this clone. This chain connects TRBV19 to TRBJ1-2; 7 bases map to TRBD1. The CDR3 contains 13 residues. The trim removed 9 bases at V and 7 bases at J, leaving 11 bases unmatched. Germline V CDR1 and CDR2: LNHDA, SQIVND (reference sequence). CDR3 sequence reads: CASHTGATSGYTF. For the CDR3, the DNA is TGTGCCAGCCATACAGGGGCAACCTCTGGCTACACCTTC. Together with reference TRBV19 and TRBJ1-2, the CDR3 gives the full variable domain: DGGITQSPKYLFRKEGQNVTLSCEQNLNHDAMYWYRQDPGQGLRLIYYSQIVNDFQKGDIAEGYSVSREKKESFPLTVTSAQKNPTAFYLCASHTGATSGYTFGSGTRLTVV.

This chain links TRBV5-8 with TRBJ2-7, with D possibly TRBD2 on 6 matching bases. Germline-derived CDR1 and CDR2 are SGHTS and YDEGEE. The CDR3 extends over 15 amino acids. The V gene lost 4 bases and the J gene lost 6 bases, with 20 bases spanning the gap. The CDR3 DNA reads as TGTGCCAGCAGCCCGGGGACTTGGGAGGATCGCGAGCAGTACTTC. Protein product: CASSPGTWEDREQYF.

This clone occurred once. This chain connects TRBV21-1 to TRBJ1-5. TRBV21-1 is labeled a pseudogene. The length of the CDR3 is 15 residues. As DNA, the CDR3 is TGTGCCAGCAGCAACTTAGGGGGGTGCGGGCAGCCCCAGCATTTT. Residues: CASSNLGGCGQPQHF.

The CDR3 DNA follows: TGTGCCTGGAGTGTAGGAGGATGGGGCATGCGCACAGATACGCAGTATTTT. Translation: CAWSVGGWGMRTDTQYF. This chain links TRBV30 with TRBJ2-3, with D perhaps given as TRBD1 or TRBD2 (5 bases each). The germline V and J ends were trimmed by 0 bases and 1 base, with 17 bases remaining between them. The CDR3 spans 17 residues. Germline-derived CDR1 and CDR2 are GTSNPN and SVGIG (reference sequence).

The V call is TRBV2, the J call TRBJ1-4, with D possibly TRBD1 on 5 matching bases. Trimming shortened V by 4 bases and J by 3 bases, and 9 bases separated the two germline ends. Germline loops: CDR1 SNHLY, CDR2 FYNNEI. The CDR3 covers 14 residues. CDR3 nucleotide sequence: TGTGCCAGCAGTGTTCAAGGGGCTAATGAAAAACTGTTTTTT. It specifies CASSVQGANEKLFF.

The rearrangement joins TRBV7-9 to TRBJ2-7; D gene uncertain. V lost 3 bases and J 4 bases, leaving 13 bases between the germline ends. The germline V gene has CDR1 SEHNR and CDR2 FQNEAQ (reference sequence). This CDR3 is 14 amino acids long. The CDR3 DNA reads TGTGCCAGCAGCTTTAGTACAAGGGAATACGAGCAGTACTTC. Its protein is CASSFSTREYEQYF.

Only a few counts were recorded for this clone. The CDR3 is CASSPLSFGGRYGYTF. The CDR3 DNA reads as TGTGCCAGCAGCCCCCTTTCGTTTGGGGGCCGCTATGGCTACACCTTC. The chain recombines TRBV14 with TRBJ1-2, with D possibly matching TRBD1 (6 bases). The V and J ends lost 4 bases and 4 bases respectively, with 19 bases between them. Germline V CDR1 and CDR2: SGHDN, FVKESK. The CDR3 runs 16 residues.

J is TRBJ2-4 and V is TRBV30, with 7 bases matching TRBD2. Germline assignment: CDR1 GTSNPN and CDR2 SVGIG (reference sequence). This CDR3 contains 13 residues. The junction had 0 bases not matched to a gene; V was cut back by 4 bases and J by 0 bases. This CDR3 is CAWTSGAKNIQYF. The CDR3 nucleotides read TGTGCCTGGACTAGCGGAGCCAAAAACATTCAGTACTTC.

The J gene is TRBJ1-4, the V gene TRBV18; D is undetermined. The CDR3 length is 14 residues. Germline assignment: CDR1 KGHSH and CDR2 LQKENI. The V gene lost 6 bases and the J gene lost 1 base, with 9 bases spanning the gap. The CDR3 spells CASSQRKTNEKLFF. The CDR3 DNA reads TGTGCCAGCTCCCAACGGAAAACTAATGAAAAACTGTTTTTT.

The DNA for the CDR3 is TGTGCCAGCAGCTTAGTGGGATCCATGAACACTGAAGCTTTCTTT. Its translation is CASSLVGSMNTEAFF. The chain carries TRBV11-2 and TRBJ1-1; D remains ambiguous. V was shortened by 1 base and J by 0 bases, with 9 bases between the two germline ends. Germline CDR1 reads SGHAT; CDR2 reads FQNNGV. This CDR3 has 15 residues.

The chain uses TRBV6-5 and TRBJ2-2, with D possibly being TRBD1 (5 bases). The CDR3 loop spans 15 amino acids. The germline gives CDR1 MNHEY, CDR2 SVGAGI. The V end was cut by 0 bases, the J end by 6 bases, with 11 bases between. The CDR3 nucleotides are TGTGCCAGCAGTTACTCGAATAGGGGATCCGGGGAGCTGTTTTTT. It is translated as CASSYSNRGSGELFF.

The rearrangement joins TRBV19 to TRBJ1-3, with TRBD1 identical over 8 bases. Trimming cost V 3 bases and J 4 bases; bases outside gene matches: 5. The CDR3 is made up of 15 amino acids. Germline assignment: CDR1 LNHDA and CDR2 SQIVND (reference sequence). CDR3 residues: CASSIGTGWGNTIYF. In DNA, the CDR3 is TGTGCCAGTAGTATCGGGACAGGTTGGGGAAACACCATATATTTT. The variable domain in full, with the rest retrieved from reference TRBV19 and TRBJ1-3, is DGGITQSPKYLFRKEGQNVTLSCEQNLNHDAMYWYRQDPGQGLRLIYYSQIVNDFQKGDIAEGYSVSREKKESFPLTVTSAQKNPTAFYLCASSIGTGWGNTIYFGEGSWLTVV.

This rearrangement joins TRBV2 to TRBJ1-5; D uncertain. The CDR3 extends over 13 amino acids. Trimming removed 7 bases from V and 6 bases from J, with 13 bases in between. Germline V gene data show CDR1 as SNHLY and CDR2 as FYNNEI. CDR3 in amino acids: CASTAGVAQPQHF. As DNA, the CDR3 is TGTGCCAGCACCGCGGGAGTTGCTCAGCCCCAGCATTTT. Filled out from reference TRBV2 and TRBJ1-5, the complete variable domain reads EPEVTQTPSHQVTQMGQEVILRCVPISNHLYFYWYRQILGQKVEFLVSFYNNEISEKSEIFDDQFSVERPDGSNFTLKIRSTKLEDSAMYFCASTAGVAQPQHFGDGTRLSIL.